The entry below gives a single T cell receptor (beta chain) sequence along with its context. The antigen remains undetermined. V was shortened by 6 bases and J by 7 bases, with 6 bases between the two germline ends. The CDR3 has 11 amino acids. Germline CDR1 is MDHEN and CDR2 is SYDVKM. This sample was included in a study of OX40 agonist ivuxolimab in advanced cancers. For the study at large: Three patients got partial responses; one had hepatocellular carcinoma and two had cutaneous melanoma.

TCRdb keeps only in-frame clones here, not all; method: immunoSEQ multiplex PCR. The sample holds 60,000 or so clones, nearly 90% seen once. Points from the study as a whole: The CD4+ and CD8+ T cells in the blood had expanded clonally by week 6 at 0.1 to 3.0 mg/kg. Relatively little clonal expansion, among the lowest observed, appeared in partial responders at 0.1-3.0 mg/kg.

The sample was CD4+ or CD8+ T cells sorted from blood, taken in a trial of the OX40 agonist ivuxolimab. The chain couples TRBV28 to TRBJ2-2; no clear D gene. The source is an adult with an advanced solid tumor such as melanoma, head and neck, liver or kidney cancer. CDR3 in DNA: TGTGCCAGCAGGCGTGTCGGGGAGCTGTTTTTT. Translation: CASRRVGELFF.